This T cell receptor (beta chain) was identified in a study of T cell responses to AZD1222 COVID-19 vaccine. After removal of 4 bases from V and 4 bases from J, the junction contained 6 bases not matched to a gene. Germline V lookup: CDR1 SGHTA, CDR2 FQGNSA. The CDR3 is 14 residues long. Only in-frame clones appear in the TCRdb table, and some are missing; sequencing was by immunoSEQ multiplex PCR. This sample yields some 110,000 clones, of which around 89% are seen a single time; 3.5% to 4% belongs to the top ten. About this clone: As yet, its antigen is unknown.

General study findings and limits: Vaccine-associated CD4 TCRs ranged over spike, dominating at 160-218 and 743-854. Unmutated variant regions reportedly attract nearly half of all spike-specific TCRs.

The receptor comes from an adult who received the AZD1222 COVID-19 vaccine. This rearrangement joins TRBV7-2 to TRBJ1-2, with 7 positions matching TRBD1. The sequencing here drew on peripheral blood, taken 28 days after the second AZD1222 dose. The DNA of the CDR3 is TGTGCCAGCAGCTGGGAGACAGGGAGCTATGGCTACACCTTC. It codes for CASSWETGSYGYTF.